This T cell receptor beta chain was profiled in a study of T cell responses to AZD1222 COVID-19 vaccine. TCRdb's table, derived via immunoSEQ multiplex PCR, lists solely in-frame clones and lacks some. The sample holds about 100,000 clones; 80% to 90% are singletons and the top ten take 15%. Germline loops: CDR1 MNHEY, CDR2 SMNVEV (reference sequence). This CDR3 is built from 13 residues. The V and J ends lost 6 bases and 10 bases respectively, with 13 bases between them. This chain links TRBV27 with TRBJ1-6; D is uncertain. The TCR was taken from an adult in good health. This material consisted of peripheral blood, taken on day 0 of AZD1222 vaccination. CDR3 in amino acids: CASSSPENSPLHF. In DNA, the CDR3 is TGTGCCAGCAGCTCTCCAGAAAACTCACCCCTCCACTTT.